Sequencing of this TCR beta chain was carried out in a study of cytotoxic CD8 clonotypes in ibrutinib-treated CLL. Study-wide findings and caveats: There were few public clonotypes, and on treatment they contracted or stayed stable. Relative to age-matched healthy donors, clonality at baseline was higher, and it tracked circulating CD8+ T-cell counts.

Germline V gene sequence: CDR1 SEHNR, CDR2 FQNEAQ (reference sequence). V shed 5 bases and J shed 13 bases, with 24 bases lying between them. This CDR3 comprises 15 residues. With regard to this clone: Its antigen is as yet unknown.

Assay: immunoSEQ multiplex PCR; the TCRdb copy retains only in-frame clones and omits some. The table lists around 310,000 clones, approximately 80% of them singletons, with over 5% in the top ten. The receptor was isolated from a human donor with chronic lymphocytic leukemia. The sample was PBMCs, taken before ibrutinib treatment. This chain links TRBV7-9 with TRBJ2-1; TRBD1 is a possible D gene (6 bases). DNA for the CDR3: TGTGCCAGCAGCCCCACAGGGTTCGAAATTCTGGGACAGTTCTTC. Translating it yields CASSPTGFEILGQFF.